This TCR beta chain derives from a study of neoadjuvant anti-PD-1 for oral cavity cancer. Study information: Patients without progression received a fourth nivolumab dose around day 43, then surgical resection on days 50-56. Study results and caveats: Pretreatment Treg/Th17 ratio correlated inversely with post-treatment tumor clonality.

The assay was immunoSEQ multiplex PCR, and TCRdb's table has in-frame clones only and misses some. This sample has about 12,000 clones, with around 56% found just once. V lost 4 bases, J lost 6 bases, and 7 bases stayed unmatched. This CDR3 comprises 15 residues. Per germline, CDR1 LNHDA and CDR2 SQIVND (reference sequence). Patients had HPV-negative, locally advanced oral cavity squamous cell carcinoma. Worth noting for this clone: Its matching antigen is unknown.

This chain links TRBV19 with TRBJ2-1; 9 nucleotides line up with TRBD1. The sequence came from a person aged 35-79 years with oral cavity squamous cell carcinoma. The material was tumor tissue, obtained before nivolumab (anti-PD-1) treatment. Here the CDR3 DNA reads TGTGCCAGTAGTACCCTTGGACAGGGGAGCAATGAGCAGTTCTTC. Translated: CASSTLGQGSNEQFF.